This T cell receptor (beta chain) was found in a study of beta chain features in type 1 diabetes. General study results and limits: There were fewer insertions and more deletions at the VDJ junctions of type 1 diabetes patients.

Since all of the isolated RNA was reverse transcribed, expressed TCRB transcripts were what got sequenced. TCRdb's table, derived via immunoSEQ multiplex PCR, lists solely in-frame clones and lacks some. The top ten clones hold 0.05% to 0.07% of a sample with around 430,000 clones, approximately 31% of them seen once. This clone was seen only a few times. Its antigen is not known. Source material: naive CD4+ T cells from blood. The receptor was isolated from a man between 18 and 29 years old in good health.

Here the CDR3 DNA reads TGTGCCAGTAGTAAGAGCGGGATTATCGCCTACGAGCAGTACTTC. Encoded protein: CASSKSGIIAYEQYF. V usage is TRBV19 and J usage is TRBJ2-7; 7 bases align to TRBD2. This CDR3 is 15 amino acids long. The germline V gene has CDR1 LNHDA and CDR2 SQIVND (reference sequence). The junction had 8 bases not matched to a gene; V was cut back by 4 bases and J by 2 bases.